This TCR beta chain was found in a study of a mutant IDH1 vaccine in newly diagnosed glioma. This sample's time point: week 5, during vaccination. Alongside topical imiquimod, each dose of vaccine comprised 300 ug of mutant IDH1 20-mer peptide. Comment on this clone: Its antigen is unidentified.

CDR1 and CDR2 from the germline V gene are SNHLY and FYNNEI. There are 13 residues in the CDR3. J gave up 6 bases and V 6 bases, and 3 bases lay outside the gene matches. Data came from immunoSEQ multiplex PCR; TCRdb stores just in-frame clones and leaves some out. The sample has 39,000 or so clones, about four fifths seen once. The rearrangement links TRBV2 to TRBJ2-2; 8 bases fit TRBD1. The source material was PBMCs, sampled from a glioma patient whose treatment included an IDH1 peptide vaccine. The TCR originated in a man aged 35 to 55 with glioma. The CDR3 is CASRGQGPGELFF. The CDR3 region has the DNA TGTGCCAGCAGAGGACAGGGCCCCGGGGAGCTGTTTTTT.